Presented here are 27 T cell receptor beta chains from one specimen sequenced in a study of sequential checkpoint blockade in melanoma. Treatment meaning: randomized to nivolumab then ipilimumab (arm A) or the reverse (arm B). Profiling relied on immunoSEQ multiplex PCR, and the TCRdb table lists in-frame clones only, not all of them. The sample shows tens of thousands of clones, 70% to 90% of them seen only once. Here the sequenced sample was CD8+ T cells sorted from blood (inferred from file names), taken from a patient given nivolumab and ipilimumab in sequence. The origin of the receptors is a human donor with melanoma.

The chain carries TRBV19 and TRBJ2-1, with 12 bases identical to TRBD2. Germline loops: CDR1 LNHDA, CDR2 SQIVND (reference sequence). J lost 2 bases, V lost 5 bases, and 1 base had no gene match. The CDR3 extends over 15 amino acids. The CDR3 sequence: CASSLAGGPYNEQFF. CDR3 coding DNA: TGTGCCAGTAGTCTAGCGGGGGGGCCCTACAATGAGCAGTTCTTC.

The chain uses TRBV18 and TRBJ2-3, with 8 bases matching TRBD2. The J segment lost 4 bases and the V segment lost 5 bases, leaving 2 bases of the junction unmatched. The V gene's germline CDR1 is KGHSH and CDR2 LQKENI. The CDR3 consists of 13 residues. This CDR3 reads CASSTGLADTQYF. The CDR3 nucleotides are TGTGCCAGCTCAACGGGACTAGCAGATACGCAGTATTTT.

The chain couples TRBV5-1 to TRBJ1-1; D ambiguous. V lost 4 bases, J lost 5 bases, and 12 bases lay in between. The germline gives CDR1 SGHRS, CDR2 YFSETQ. The length of the CDR3 is 13 residues. The CDR3 loop reads CASSPTVATEAFF. Here the CDR3 DNA reads TGCGCCAGCAGCCCAACCGTGGCAACTGAAGCTTTCTTT.

This rearrangement joins TRBV19 to TRBJ2-5; no firm D call. Germline V CDR1 and CDR2: LNHDA, SQIVND (reference sequence). V lost 0 bases and J lost 5, with 13 bases in between. The CDR3 spans 15 residues. For the CDR3, the DNA is TGTGCCAGTAGTATAGATTGGTACTCTCGGGAGACCCAGTACTTC. This encodes CASSIDWYSRETQYF.

The V gene is TRBV13, the J gene TRBJ2-3; weak D call: TRBD1 (5 bases). The CDR3 runs 13 residues. The V end lost 5 bases, the J end lost 4 bases, and 10 bases lay between the germline ends. Looked up from germline, CDR1 is PRHDT and CDR2 is FYEKMQ (reference sequence). The CDR3 bases are TGTGCCAGCAGCGGGCAGGGTGCAGATACGCAGTATTTT. As protein: CASSGQGADTQYF.

This chain joins TRBV7-6 and TRBJ2-7; D is possibly TRBD2 (6 bases). V lost 5 bases and J lost 2, with 13 bases in between. Germline values: CDR1 SGHVS, CDR2 FNYEAQ. This CDR3 contains 14 residues. The CDR3 DNA sequence: TGTGCCAGCAGCGATGGAGGGGAGGCCTACGAGCAGTACTTC. Its translation is CASSDGGEAYEQYF.

In its sample, this clone was seen a few times. The chain combines TRBV4-1 with TRBJ1-1; D remains unclear. Per the germline V gene, CDR1 is MGHRA and CDR2 is YSYEKL. Deletions cut 4 bases from V and 1 base from J, with 13 bases between. There are 15 residues in the CDR3. The DNA of the CDR3 is TGCGCCAGCAGCCTCTTTGACGGGGAGAACACTGAAGCTTTCTTT. Translating gives CASSLFDGENTEAFF.

The DNA of the CDR3 is TGTGCCACTATGAAACCGGGACTAGAACTCCAGTTCTTC. Translating it yields CATMKPGLELQFF. The V call is TRBV5-4, the J call TRBJ2-1; 8 nucleotides match TRBD2. Germline V CDR1 and CDR2: SGHNT, YYREEE (reference sequence). The CDR3 length is 13 residues. Trimming removed 9 bases from V and 13 bases from J; junction bases left unmatched: 15. Filled out from reference TRBV5-4 and TRBJ2-1, the complete variable domain reads ETGVTQSPTHLIKTRGQQVTLRCSSQSGHNTVSWYQQALGQGPQFIFQYYREEENGRGNFPPRFSGLQFPNYSSELNVNALELDDSALYLCATMKPGLELQFFGPGTRLTVL.

The genes are TRBV28 and TRBJ2-1; 8 bases are shared with TRBD2. Germline V CDR1 and CDR2: MDHEN, SYDVKM. Germline trimming cut 6 bases from V and 6 bases from J; bases unmatched to any gene: 4. This CDR3 has 13 amino acids. DNA of the CDR3: TGTGCCAGCAGACTCCGGGGGGGCAATGAGCAGTTCTTC. Residues: CASRLRGGNEQFF.

The chain combines TRBV5-1 with TRBJ2-5; 9 bases map to TRBD2. Trimming took 4 bases from V and 2 from J; bases not matched to a gene: 12. CDR3 size: 17 residues. In germline, CDR1 is SGHRS, CDR2 YFSETQ. CDR3 region: CASSIRASGGPQETQYF. CDR3 bases: TGCGCCAGCAGCATCCGCGCCAGCGGGGGGCCGCAAGAGACCCAGTACTTC.

The chain has TRBV4-1 and TRBJ2-5; weak D call: TRBD1 (6 bases). Germline CDR1 and CDR2: MGHRA and YSYEKL. The CDR3 loop spans 13 amino acids. V lost 4 bases and J lost 0, with 6 bases in between. CDR3 in DNA: TGCGCCAGCAGCCGGGACAACCAAGAGACCCAGTACTTC. It codes for CASSRDNQETQYF.

The chain has TRBV25-1 and TRBJ2-2, with 9 bases matching TRBD1. Per the germline V gene, CDR1 is MGHDK and CDR2 is SYGVNS. The CDR3 loop spans 12 amino acids. V shed 8 bases, J shed 5 bases, and the junction held 0 bases outside the gene matches. The DNA of the CDR3 is TGTGCCAGCGGACAGGGGACCGGGGAGCTGTTTTTT. Protein product: CASGQGTGELFF.

The chain joins TRBV29-1 to TRBJ1-2, with D possibly matching TRBD1 (6 bases). CDR3 length equals 13 residues. Trimming stripped 6 bases from V and 4 bases from J, with 15 bases between. CDR1 is SQVTM, CDR2 ANQGSEA, per germline. The CDR3 loop reads CSVRQAGFYGYTF. In DNA form, the CDR3 reads TGCAGCGTCAGACAGGCCGGATTCTATGGCTACACCTTC.

The chain uses TRBV23-1 and TRBJ1-5; D gene uncertain. TRBV23-1 is an ORF, with its function uncertain. With 3 bases removed from V and 4 bases from J, the gap between germline ends came to 10 bases. The CDR3 loop spans 14 amino acids. The CDR3: CASSQSRLNQPQHF. CDR3 bases: TGCGCCAGCAGTCAGTCCCGTTTAAATCAGCCCCAGCATTTT.

The chain recombines TRBV6-6 with TRBJ2-5, with D possibly TRBD2 on 6 matching bases. V was shortened by 6 bases and J by 5 bases, with 22 bases between the two germline ends. From germline, CDR1 is MNHNY and CDR2 SVGAGI (reference sequence). This CDR3 spans 16 amino acids. CDR3 sequence (DNA): TGTGCCAGCAGCCCCGAAGTACTAGCTGTCTCGGAGACCCAGTACTTC. Amino acid sequence: CASSPEVLAVSETQYF.

The V and J genes are TRBV6-5 and TRBJ1-2; TRBD1 is a possible D gene (6 bases). CDR1 MNHEY and CDR2 SVGAGI come from the germline V gene. V dropped 4 bases and J dropped 1 base, with 13 bases sitting between them. This CDR3 comprises 15 residues. The DNA of the CDR3 is TGTGCCAGCAGTTCTCTACAGGGATTTAACTATGGCTACACCTTC. Translating gives CASSSLQGFNYGYTF.

This clone was counted only a few times. The rearrangement uses TRBV7-9 and TRBJ1-6; possible D gene TRBD1, 6 bases. Germline lookup yields CDR1 SEHNR and CDR2 FQNEAQ (reference sequence). The ends were cut back, 4 bases at V and 4 bases at J, with 11 bases in the middle. The CDR3 consists of 15 residues. The CDR3 is CASSSTQGYNSPLHF. The CDR3 bases are TGTGCCAGCAGCTCGACACAGGGATATAATTCACCCCTCCACTTT.

The chain joins TRBV5-6 to TRBJ2-7, with D uncertain. The germline gives CDR1 SGHDT, CDR2 YYEEEE. Deletions cut 5 bases from V and 3 bases from J, with 15 bases between. The CDR3 extends over 14 amino acids. CDR3 coding DNA: TGTGCCAGCAGTTCAACCGGAGATTTCTACGAGCAGTACTTC. Protein product: CASSSTGDFYEQYF.

The V call is TRBV19, the J call TRBJ2-1, with TRBD1 matching 10 bases. From germline, CDR1 is LNHDA and CDR2 SQIVND (reference sequence). CDR3 size: 15 residues. Germline trimming cut 4 bases from V and 7 bases from J; bases unmatched to any gene: 7. CDR3 DNA: TGTGCCAGTAGTAGGGGACAGGGGCTGGGGAATGAGCAGTTCTTC. This sequence encodes CASSRGQGLGNEQFF.

The chain combines TRBV28 with TRBJ2-1, with 7 bases identical to TRBD2. The CDR3 runs 16 residues. Germline V lookup: CDR1 MDHEN, CDR2 SYDVKM. With 4 bases clipped from V and 6 bases from J, the junction kept 12 bases outside the gene matches. The CDR3 DNA is TGTGCCAGCAGTTCCCCATGGGGGGGGACTACCAATGAGCAGTTCTTC. Amino acid sequence: CASSSPWGGTTNEQFF.

CDR3 in amino acids: CASSATGPLGEQYF. DNA for the CDR3: TGTGCCAGCAGCGCCACAGGGCCTCTTGGCGAGCAGTACTTC. V is TRBV2 and J is TRBJ2-7, with a weak D call TRBD1 (6 bases). The V and J ends lost 6 bases and 6 bases respectively, with 18 bases between them. This CDR3 is built from 14 residues. Germline-derived CDR1 and CDR2 are SNHLY and FYNNEI.

In its sample, this clone is medium-sized. J is TRBJ1-1 and V is TRBV15; 7 positions match TRBD1. Germline-derived CDR1 and CDR2 are LNHNV and YYDKDF (reference sequence). The length of the CDR3 is 12 residues. With 6 bases clipped from V and 4 bases from J, the junction kept 2 bases outside the gene matches. CDR3 sequence (DNA): TGTGCCACCAGACAGGGGTTCACTGAAGCTTTCTTT. This encodes CATRQGFTEAFF.

The chain uses TRBV28 and TRBJ1-1; D unclear. Deletions cut 7 bases from V and 2 bases from J, with 8 bases between. This CDR3 comprises 12 residues. From germline, CDR1 is MDHEN and CDR2 SYDVKM. The CDR3 coding sequence is TGTGCCAGCATTGAGGCAAACACTGAAGCTTTCTTT. Residues: CASIEANTEAFF.

DNA of the CDR3: TGTGCCAGTAGTCTGGGACAGGGCTTAGCCAAAAACATTCAGTACTTC. This translates into CASSLGQGLAKNIQYF. The V gene is TRBV19, the J gene TRBJ2-4; 9 nucleotides agree with TRBD1. Germline V gene sequence: CDR1 LNHDA, CDR2 SQIVND (reference sequence). There are 16 residues in the CDR3. V was clipped by 5 bases and J by 0 bases; unmatched bases: 5.

Written as DNA, the CDR3 is TGTGCCACCAGAGGAGGGACCGGGGAGCTGTTTTTT. Its translation: CATRGGTGELFF. The rearrangement uses TRBV15 and TRBJ2-2; tentative D call: TRBD2 (6 bases). V was pared by 6 bases and J by 5 bases, with 7 bases between. Germline V lookup: CDR1 LNHNV, CDR2 YYDKDF (reference sequence). CDR3 length: 12 amino acids. The full variable domain, completed using reference TRBV15 and TRBJ2-2, is DAMVIQNPRYQVTQFGKPVTLSCSQTLNHNVMYWYQQKSSQAPKLLFHYYDKDFNNEADTPDNFQSRRPNTSFCFLDIRSPGLGDTAMYLCATRGGTGELFFGEGSRLTVL.

The V call is TRBV2, the J call TRBJ2-3; D possibly corresponds to TRBD2 (6 bases). The CDR3 is 15 residues long. Trimming took 7 bases from V and 4 from J, leaving 18 bases between them. Germline V gene data show CDR1 as SNHLY and CDR2 as FYNNEI. Written as DNA, the CDR3 is TGTGCCAGCAATAGAGGCGGGGTGGGCCCAGATACGCAGTATTTT. This encodes CASNRGGVGPDTQYF.

This clone was seen just once. J is TRBJ2-1 and V is TRBV27; TRBD1 is a possible D gene (5 bases). The V end was cut by 3 bases, the J end by 4 bases, with 10 bases between. The CDR3 is made up of 14 amino acids. CDR1 is MNHEY, CDR2 SMNVEV, per germline (reference sequence). CDR3 DNA sequence: TGTGCCAGCAGTTTTGGACAAACATACAATGAGCAGTTCTTC. As protein: CASSFGQTYNEQFF.